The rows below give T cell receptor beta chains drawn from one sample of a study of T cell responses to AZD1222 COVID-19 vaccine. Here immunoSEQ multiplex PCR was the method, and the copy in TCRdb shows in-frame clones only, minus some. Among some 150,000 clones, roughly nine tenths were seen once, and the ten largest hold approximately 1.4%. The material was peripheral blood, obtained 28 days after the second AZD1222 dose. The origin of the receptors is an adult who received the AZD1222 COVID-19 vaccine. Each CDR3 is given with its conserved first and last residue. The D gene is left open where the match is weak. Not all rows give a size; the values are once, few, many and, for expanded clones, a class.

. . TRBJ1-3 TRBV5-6 TGTGCCAGCAGGAGTCGCTCTGGAAACACCATATATTTT CASRSRSGNTIYF
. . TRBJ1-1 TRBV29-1 TGCAGCGTTGAAGATACTGGCAGGGGCTTGGGAGAAGCTTTCTTT CSVEDTGRGLGEAFF
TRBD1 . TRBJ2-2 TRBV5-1 TGCGCCAGCAGCCCCCCCGGACAGGGGACCGGGGAGCTGTTTTTT CASSPPGQGTGELFF
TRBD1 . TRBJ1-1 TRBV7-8 TGTGCCAGCAGCTCATTGGGACAGGGGGTCCAGCCGGAAGCTTTCTTT CASSSLGQGVQPEAFF
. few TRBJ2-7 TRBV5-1 TGCGCCAGCAGCATAGGCGGGACGGGTATGTCCGAGCAGTACTTC CASSIGGTGMSEQYF
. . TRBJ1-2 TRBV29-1 TGCAGCGTTGAGGTCCGGGGGACCCGATATGGCTACACCTTC CSVEVRGTRYGYTF
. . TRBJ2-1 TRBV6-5 TGTGCCAGCATAATGAGGGGTGAGCAGTTCTTC CASIMRGEQFF
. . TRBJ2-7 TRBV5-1 TGCGCCAGCAGCTTGGAGGTCCACGAGCAGTACTTC CASSLEVHEQYF
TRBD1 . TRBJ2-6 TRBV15 TGTGCCACCAGCATCACCGGGGGGACAGGGGTCCCCTCTGGGGCCAACGTCCTGACTTTC CATSITGGTGVPSGANVLTF
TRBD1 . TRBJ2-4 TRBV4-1 TGCGCCAGCAGCCAGGGACAGGGTTACACCAAAAACATTCAGTACTTC CASSQGQGYTKNIQYF
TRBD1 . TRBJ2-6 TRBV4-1 TGCGCCAGCAGCCAAGAAGGGACAGGGAAGGCTGGGGCCAACGTCCTGACTTTC CASSQEGTGKAGANVLTF
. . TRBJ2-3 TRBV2 TGTGCCAGCAGTGTAAGACAGACTAGCACAGATACGCAGTATTTT CASSVRQTSTDTQYF
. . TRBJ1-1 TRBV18 TGTGCCAGCTCACCTCCCGGAGGGGCGAGATTGAACACTGAAGCTTTCTTT CASSPPGGARLNTEAFF
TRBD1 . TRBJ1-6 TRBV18 TGTGCCAGCTCAGGTTCCCGGACAGGGGGCCTTTCACCCCTCCACTTT CASSGSRTGGLSPLHF
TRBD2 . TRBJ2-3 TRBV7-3 TGTGCCAGCAGCTTGGGGCTAGCGGGAGGGTGGAACACAGATACGCAGTATTTT CASSLGLAGGWNTDTQYF
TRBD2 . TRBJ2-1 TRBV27 TGTGCCAGCAGTTTAATAGCGCCTAGCGGTGGACCGTACAATGAGCAGTTCTTC CASSLIAPSGGPYNEQFF